The rows below give T cell receptor beta chains drawn from one sample of a study of beta chain features in type 1 diabetes. Only in-frame clones appear in the TCRdb table, and some are missing; sequencing was by immunoSEQ multiplex PCR. Of 850,000 to 900,000 clones listed, roughly 16% are singletons. The sample taken for sequencing was naive CD4+ T cells from blood. The receptors stem from a woman between 18 and 29 years old in good health. Both conserved end residues are part of each CDR3. Fields, in order: V gene, CDR3 length, D gene, clone size, J gene, CDR3 DNA, CDR3 protein. A D gene is named only where the DNA matches it firmly. Clone size is not always given. Where it is, it says once, few, many or a class for expanded clones.

TRBV7-9	12	NA	NA	TRBJ1-4	TGTGCCAGCAGCTTCACGGATGCGTTGCCGTTTTTT	CASSFTDALPFF
TRBV9	14	NA	few	TRBJ2-5	TGTGCCAGCAGCCCAGACCCGGGGGCAGAGACCCAGTACTTC	CASSPDPGAETQYF
TRBV6-4	16	NA	NA	TRBJ2-7	TGTGCCAGCAGTGGGGACTCCAGCTACCCATTCTACGAGCAGTACTTC	CASSGDSSYPFYEQYF
TRBV7-2	13	NA	few	TRBJ2-7	TGTGCCAGCAGCGACAGACCAGGGTACGAGCAGTACTTC	CASSDRPGYEQYF
TRBV9	15	TRBD2	few	TRBJ2-7	TGTGCCAGCAGCGTAGGTTCTAGCGGTCCCTACGAGCAGTACTTC	CASSVGSSGPYEQYF
TRBV7-9	12	NA	few	TRBJ1-1	TGTGCCAGCAGGGTCGGCTGGGCTGAAGCTTTCTTT	CASRVGWAEAFF
TRBV5-1	15	TRBD1	NA	TRBJ2-5	TGCGCCAGCAGCTTGCTGACAGGGGGCGGGGAGACCCAGTACTTC	CASSLLTGGGETQYF
TRBV29-1	14	TRBD1	NA	TRBJ1-5	TGCAGCGCCGGGACAGGGGGCGTCGGTCAGCCCCAGCATTTT	CSAGTGGVGQPQHF
TRBV11-2	15	TRBD2	NA	TRBJ2-3	TGTGCCAGCAGCACAGCGGGGCGGGACACAGATACGCAGTATTTT	CASSTAGRDTDTQYF
TRBV7-8	15	NA	few	TRBJ1-1	TGTGCCAGCAGCTTATCCGGGACAATGAACACTGAAGCTTTCTTT	CASSLSGTMNTEAFF
TRBV7-2	13	NA	NA	TRBJ2-7	TGTGCCAGCGGGTGGACGGCGGCCTACGAGCAGTACTTC	CASGWTAAYEQYF
TRBV2	13	NA	NA	TRBJ2-5	TGTGCCAGCAGCGTTAACAGGGAGGAGACCCAGTACTTC	CASSVNREETQYF
TRBV9	15	TRBD2	few	TRBJ2-1	TGTGCCAGCAGCGAGGGTAGCGGGATGGGTAATGAGCAGTTCTTC	CASSEGSGMGNEQFF
TRBV7-9	13	NA	NA	TRBJ1-1	TGTGCCAGCCGGCTTGGACAGAACACTGAAGCTTTCTTT	CASRLGQNTEAFF
TRBV7-2	14	TRBD1	few	TRBJ2-5	TGTGCCAGCAGCTTAATCAGGGGGTGGGAGACCCAGTACTTC	CASSLIRGWETQYF
TRBV6-5	15	NA	NA	TRBJ2-3	TGTGCCAGCAGTTTCCTGCTAGGGGATCGCGATACGCAGTATTTT	CASSFLLGDRDTQYF
TRBV9	17	NA	few	TRBJ1-3	TGTGCCAGCAGCGTCGGCCAGCTCCTAGGCTCGGGAAACACCATATATTTT	CASSVGQLLGSGNTIYF
TRBV28	14	TRBD2	few	TRBJ2-5	TGTGCCAGCAGTTTTTCGGGGGGAGAAGAGACCCAGTACTTC	CASSFSGGEETQYF
TRBV7-2	14	TRBD2	NA	TRBJ2-1	TGTGCCAGCCGTCGGACTAGCGGGATAGGCGAGCAGTTCTTC	CASRRTSGIGEQFF
TRBV29-1	12	TRBD2	once	TRBJ2-7	TGCAGCGTTGCCCTAGGGAGGGACGAGCAGTACTTC	CSVALGRDEQYF
TRBV7-9	14	NA	few	TRBJ2-7	TGTGCCAGCAGCTTAGTGCAGGGCCCCTACGAGCAGTACTTC	CASSLVQGPYEQYF
TRBV28	13	TRBD1	NA	TRBJ2-3	TGTGCCAGCAGTGCAGGGGGCATAAATACGCAGTATTTT	CASSAGGINTQYF
TRBV7-2	15	TRBD2	NA	TRBJ2-7	TGTGCCTGTTCTGCCCTAGCGGGAGACCCCTACGAGCAGTACTTC	CACSALAGDPYEQYF
TRBV28	15	TRBD1	NA	TRBJ2-1	TGTGCCAGCAGCGTTACAGGGGCTTCCAGGGGTGAGCAGTTCTTC	CASSVTGASRGEQFF
TRBV7-3	14	NA	few	TRBJ1-1	TGTGCCAGCAGCAAAGGGGGGCCGAACACTGAAGCTTTCTTT	CASSKGGPNTEAFF
TRBV11-3	14	NA	few	TRBJ2-1	TGTGCCAGCAGCTTAGGGGGGGAAAGGAATGAGCAGTTCTTC	CASSLGGERNEQFF
TRBV20-1	11	NA	few	TRBJ2-7	TGCAGTGTTCGATCCGGGACCCCGGAGTACTTC	CSVRSGTPEYF
TRBV29-1	15	NA	NA	TRBJ2-3	TGCAGCGGTAGTGATCTAGGAGGGGGCACAGATACGCAGTATTTT	CSGSDLGGGTDTQYF
TRBV19	13	TRBD1	NA	TRBJ1-1	TGTGCCAGTAGGGACAGGGTGAACACTGAAGCTTTCTTT	CASRDRVNTEAFF